This TCR beta chain was observed in a study of CD8+ T cells in alopecia areata. Looking at the study overall: Among treated patients, severity was scored by affected scalp area percentage.

Sequencing templates came from extracted RNA that was reverse transcribed into cDNA. The assay was immunoSEQ multiplex PCR, and TCRdb's table has in-frame clones only and misses some. The sample lists fewer than 200,000 clones, under 60% occurring once. Treatment reported: oral pan-JAK inhibitor, 5-10 mg twice daily. The V gene's germline CDR1 is GTSNPN and CDR2 SVGIG (reference sequence). Trimming took 2 bases from V and 6 from J, leaving 8 bases between them. The CDR3 consists of 11 residues. J is TRBJ2-7 and V is TRBV30; D remains unclear. The origin of this receptor is a human donor with alopecia areata. Specimen: CD8+ T cells sorted from blood, collected at week 24, from a patient treated with tofacitinib. For the CDR3, the DNA is TGTGCCTGGAGTCTTTCCCGCGAGCAGTACTTC. Its protein product is CAWSLSREQYF. Combining the CDR3 with reference TRBV30 and TRBJ2-7 gives the whole variable domain SQTIHQWPATLVQPVGSPLSLECTVEGTSNPNLYWYRQAAGRGLQLLFYSVGIGQISSEVPQNLSASRPQDRQFILSSKKLLLSDSGFYLCAWSLSREQYFGPGTRLTVT.